This T cell receptor beta chain was sequenced in a study of cytomegalovirus exposure and HLA in healthy donors. Germline CDR1 reads SNHLY; CDR2 reads FYNNEI. The ends were cut back, 8 bases at V and 0 bases at J, with 7 bases in the middle. There are 12 residues in the CDR3. With respect to this clone: Its antigen is unidentified.

The study, taken as a whole, reports: The finding came from a later analysis; first-cohort TCR clusters tended to co-occur in the roughly 110 validation repertoires. Through in vitro validation, a few CMV-associated chains were shown to be specific for CMV antigens. It was reportedly the case that the classifier diagnosed cytomegalovirus status with high specificity and sensitivity.

Generated by immunoSEQ multiplex PCR, the TCRdb table keeps only in-frame clones and is missing some. The sample gives tens of thousands of clones, around nine tenths of which show up once; 0.9% to 1.4% is in the top ten. The V and J genes are TRBV2 and TRBJ1-2, with D hard to call. The TCR was taken from a man younger than 35 in good health and CMV-seronegative. Sequencing was performed on PBMCs. Written as DNA, the CDR3 is TGTGCCAGCCGCCAGGCTAACTATGGCTACACCTTC. It is translated as CASRQANYGYTF.